This is a list of T cell receptor beta chains from one sample in a study of cytomegalovirus exposure and HLA in healthy donors. The repertoire was sequenced with immunoSEQ multiplex PCR; TCRdb's copy has only in-frame clones and lacks some. The sample is made up of about 64,000 clones, and the top ten hold about 3.6% of it. Input material: PBMCs. The receptors were sampled from a woman aged 18-29 years in good health and CMV-seronegative. CDR3s include the opening cysteine and the closing phenylalanine or tryptophan. D genes are given only for firm matches.

V gene: TRBV9; D gene: TRBD1; J gene: TRBJ1-2; CDR3 protein: CASSHTPRGTANYGYTF; CDR3 DNA: TGTGCCAGCAGCCACACTCCTAGGGGGACAGCCAACTATGGCTACACCTTC
V gene: TRBV15; D gene: TRBD2; J gene: TRBJ2-2; CDR3 protein: CATIARGAGELFF; CDR3 DNA: TGTGCCACCATAGCTCGGGGGGCCGGGGAGCTGTTTTTT
V gene: TRBV5-6; D gene: TRBD1; J gene: TRBJ1-2; CDR3 protein: CASSLEGTGHVANYGYTF; CDR3 DNA: TGTGCCAGCAGCTTGGAGGGGACAGGGCACGTAGCTAACTATGGCTACACCTTC
V gene: TRBV4-1; D gene: -; J gene: TRBJ2-7; CDR3 protein: CASSQGRGTAAYEQYF; CDR3 DNA: TGCGCCAGCAGCCAAGGTCGCGGGACAGCCGCCTACGAGCAGTACTTC
V gene: TRBV19; D gene: -; J gene: TRBJ1-2; CDR3 protein: CASSIGGQYGYTF; CDR3 DNA: TGTGCCAGTAGTATAGGCGGACAGTATGGCTACACCTTC
V gene: TRBV30; D gene: TRBD1; J gene: TRBJ2-7; CDR3 protein: CAGRPRGTGSYEQYF; CDR3 DNA: TGTGCCGGGCGCCCTCGGGGGACAGGCTCCTACGAGCAGTACTTC
V gene: TRBV6-5; D gene: TRBD1; J gene: TRBJ1-1; CDR3 protein: CASSNTGGLTEAFF; CDR3 DNA: TGTGCCAGCAGTAACACAGGGGGCTTAACTGAAGCTTTCTTT
V gene: TRBV19; D gene: TRBD1; J gene: TRBJ1-2; CDR3 protein: CASSLVGTGGADYGYTF; CDR3 DNA: TGTGCCAGTAGTTTAGTGGGGACAGGGGGCGCTGACTATGGCTACACCTTC
V gene: TRBV5-6; D gene: -; J gene: TRBJ1-2; CDR3 protein: CASNNPGMGGYTF; CDR3 DNA: TGTGCCAGCAATAATCCAGGGATGGGAGGCTACACCTTC
V gene: TRBV25-1; D gene: TRBD1; J gene: TRBJ1-1; CDR3 protein: CASSVHDRGTEDFF; CDR3 DNA: TGTGCCAGCAGTGTTCACGACAGGGGAACTGAAGATTTCTTT
V gene: TRBV13; D gene: TRBD1; J gene: TRBJ2-3; CDR3 protein: CASSPLDRAPTDTQYF; CDR3 DNA: TGTGCCAGCAGCCCTCTGGACAGGGCCCCCACAGATACGCAGTATTTT
V gene: TRBV6-1; D gene: TRBD1; J gene: TRBJ2-1; CDR3 protein: CAGAGQEYNEQFF; CDR3 DNA: TGTGCCGGGGCGGGACAGGAGTACAATGAGCAGTTCTTC
V gene: TRBV7-9; D gene: TRBD1; J gene: TRBJ1-2; CDR3 protein: CASSLGTGPYGYTF; CDR3 DNA: TGTGCCAGCAGCTTGGGGACAGGGCCCTATGGCTACACCTTC
V gene: TRBV11-3; D gene: TRBD1; J gene: TRBJ1-5; CDR3 protein: CASSLREGAHQPQHF; CDR3 DNA: TGTGCCAGCAGCTTACGGGAGGGGGCTCATCAGCCCCAGCATTTT
V gene: TRBV27; D gene: TRBD1; J gene: TRBJ1-5; CDR3 protein: CASSLTGGGQPQHF; CDR3 DNA: TGTGCCAGCAGTCTAACAGGGGGCGGTCAGCCCCAGCATTTT
V gene: TRBV13; D gene: -; J gene: TRBJ2-1; CDR3 protein: CASSLDRLANEQFF; CDR3 DNA: TGTGCCAGCAGCTTAGATAGGCTAGCCAATGAGCAGTTCTTC
V gene: TRBV9; D gene: -; J gene: TRBJ1-5; CDR3 protein: CASSVDGAGQPQHF; CDR3 DNA: TGTGCCAGCAGCGTAGATGGGGCCGGACAGCCCCAGCATTTT
V gene: TRBV28; D gene: TRBD1; J gene: TRBJ2-7; CDR3 protein: CASSLPGDRPSYEQYF; CDR3 DNA: TGTGCCAGCAGCCTCCCCGGGGACAGGCCGTCCTACGAGCAGTACTTC
V gene: TRBV5-1; D gene: TRBD1; J gene: TRBJ2-7; CDR3 protein: CASSLGQGSPYEQYF; CDR3 DNA: TGCGCCAGCAGCCTCGGACAGGGATCCCCCTACGAGCAGTACTTC
V gene: TRBV4-1; D gene: TRBD1; J gene: TRBJ1-1; CDR3 protein: CASSLGQGRGTEAFF; CDR3 DNA: TGCGCCAGCAGCCTAGGACAGGGCCGCGGCACTGAAGCTTTCTTT
V gene: TRBV6-5; D gene: TRBD1; J gene: TRBJ2-7; CDR3 protein: CASSTRTGGWEEQYF; CDR3 DNA: TGTGCCAGCAGTACCCGGACAGGGGGCTGGGAAGAGCAGTACTTC
V gene: TRBV4-2; D gene: -; J gene: TRBJ1-4; CDR3 protein: CASSQEGPRGINEKLFF; CDR3 DNA: TGTGCCAGCAGCCAAGAGGGCCCGAGGGGGATTAATGAAAAACTGTTTTTT
V gene: TRBV15; D gene: -; J gene: TRBJ1-2; CDR3 protein: CATRGPGVRANYGYTF; CDR3 DNA: TGTGCCACCAGAGGTCCGGGGGTTCGAGCTAACTATGGCTACACCTTC
V gene: TRBV4-1; D gene: -; J gene: TRBJ1-2; CDR3 protein: CASSQVEQLPLATF; CDR3 DNA: TGCGCCAGCAGCCAAGTCGAACAGCTTCCCCTGGCTACCTTC
V gene: TRBV2; D gene: -; J gene: TRBJ1-5; CDR3 protein: CASSLRQGNQPQHF; CDR3 DNA: TGTGCCAGCAGTCTGAGACAGGGCAATCAGCCCCAGCATTTT
V gene: TRBV6-4; D gene: TRBD1; J gene: TRBJ2-4; CDR3 protein: CASSDVDRDIQYF; CDR3 DNA: TGTGCCAGCAGTGACGTGGACAGGGACATTCAGTACTTC
V gene: TRBV5-1; D gene: -; J gene: TRBJ2-5; CDR3 protein: CASSLAGGGKETQYF; CDR3 DNA: TGCGCCAGCAGCTTGGCCGGTGGGGGGAAAGAGACCCAGTACTTC
V gene: TRBV12-5; D gene: -; J gene: TRBJ1-4; CDR3 protein: CASGFSEKLFF; CDR3 DNA: TGTGCTAGTGGTTTTAGTGAAAAACTGTTTTTT
V gene: TRBV11-3; D gene: TRBD1; J gene: TRBJ2-7; CDR3 protein: CASSSTGGEQYF; CDR3 DNA: TGTGCCAGCAGTTCGACAGGGGGCGAGCAGTACTTC
V gene: TRBV15; D gene: TRBD1; J gene: TRBJ2-1; CDR3 protein: CATSRGGGSVVHEQFF; CDR3 DNA: TGTGCCACCAGCAGAGGAGGGGGCTCGGTTGTCCATGAGCAGTTCTTC
V gene: TRBV7-9; D gene: TRBD1; J gene: TRBJ1-6; CDR3 protein: CASSVPGQHNSPLHF; CDR3 DNA: TGTGCCAGCAGCGTACCGGGACAGCATAATTCACCCCTCCACTTT
V gene: TRBV2; D gene: TRBD1; J gene: TRBJ2-7; CDR3 protein: CASKPGTADTYEQYF; CDR3 DNA: TGTGCCAGCAAACCCGGGACAGCGGACACCTACGAGCAGTACTTC
V gene: TRBV7-2; D gene: -; J gene: TRBJ1-1; CDR3 protein: CASSLNGARGTEAFF; CDR3 DNA: TGTGCCAGCAGCTTAAACGGCGCGAGGGGGACTGAAGCTTTCTTT
V gene: TRBV18; D gene: -; J gene: TRBJ2-7; CDR3 protein: CASSPPGGPYYEQYF; CDR3 DNA: TGTGCCAGCTCACCACCGGGGGGTCCATACTACGAGCAGTACTTC
V gene: TRBV9; D gene: -; J gene: TRBJ1-5; CDR3 protein: CASSVGDSHQPQHF; CDR3 DNA: TGTGCCAGCAGCGTCGGGGATTCTCATCAGCCCCAGCATTTT
V gene: TRBV15; D gene: -; J gene: TRBJ1-5; CDR3 protein: CATSRDPGSNQPQHF; CDR3 DNA: TGTGCCACCAGCAGAGATCCGGGGAGCAATCAGCCCCAGCATTTT
V gene: TRBV5-4; D gene: -; J gene: TRBJ2-1; CDR3 protein: CASSLGSNNEQFF; CDR3 DNA: TGTGCCAGCAGCTTGGGGAGTAACAATGAGCAGTTCTTC
V gene: TRBV2; D gene: -; J gene: TRBJ1-2; CDR3 protein: CASSEVRVYGYTF; CDR3 DNA: TGTGCCAGCAGTGAGGTGCGGGTCTATGGCTACACCTTC
V gene: TRBV14; D gene: TRBD1; J gene: TRBJ1-2; CDR3 protein: CASSQGGTGGLYGYTF; CDR3 DNA: TGTGCCAGCAGCCAAGGAGGGACAGGGGGCCTCTATGGCTACACCTTC
V gene: TRBV19; D gene: -; J gene: TRBJ1-1; CDR3 protein: CASSRALGRGTTEDFF; CDR3 DNA: TGTGCCAGTAGTAGAGCTTTGGGTCGGGGAACCACTGAAGATTTCTTT
V gene: TRBV5-1; D gene: -; J gene: TRBJ2-2; CDR3 protein: CASSLGSGATGELFF; CDR3 DNA: TGCGCCAGCAGCTTGGGTAGCGGAGCCACCGGGGAGCTGTTTTTT
V gene: TRBV4-1; D gene: -; J gene: TRBJ1-6; CDR3 protein: CASSLTWTKESPLHF; CDR3 DNA: TGCGCCAGCAGCTTAACCTGGACAAAGGAATCACCCCTCCACTTT
V gene: TRBV19; D gene: -; J gene: TRBJ2-7; CDR3 protein: CASSFGQTYEQYF; CDR3 DNA: TGTGCCAGTAGTTTCGGACAAACCTACGAGCAGTACTTC
V gene: TRBV30; D gene: -; J gene: TRBJ1-1; CDR3 protein: CAWYGLRKTEAFF; CDR3 DNA: TGTGCCTGGTACGGGTTGAGGAAAACTGAAGCTTTCTTT
V gene: TRBV5-4; D gene: TRBD2; J gene: TRBJ2-7; CDR3 protein: CASSSGTGAYEQYF; CDR3 DNA: TGTGCCAGCAGTAGCGGGACGGGGGCCTACGAGCAGTACTTC
V gene: TRBV9; D gene: -; J gene: TRBJ2-7; CDR3 protein: CASSVAETGDTGEQYF; CDR3 DNA: TGTGCCAGCAGCGTAGCTGAGACAGGAGATACTGGCGAGCAGTACTTC
V gene: TRBV11-2; D gene: TRBD2; J gene: TRBJ2-3; CDR3 protein: CASSPGRAGTDTQYF; CDR3 DNA: TGTGCCAGCAGCCCCGGGAGGGCCGGCACAGATACGCAGTATTTT
V gene: TRBV25-1; D gene: -; J gene: TRBJ1-1; CDR3 protein: CASSVDGGRTEAFF; CDR3 DNA: TGTGCCAGCAGTGTTGATGGGGGGAGGACTGAAGCTTTCTTT
V gene: TRBV4-1; D gene: TRBD1; J gene: TRBJ1-1; CDR3 protein: CASSPPGQGRTGTEAFF; CDR3 DNA: TGCGCCAGCAGCCCACCGGGACAGGGGCGCACGGGCACTGAAGCTTTCTTT
V gene: TRBV30; D gene: -; J gene: TRBJ2-5; CDR3 protein: CAWRRRGSSSGETQYF; CDR3 DNA: TGTGCCTGGAGACGTAGGGGTTCGAGCTCCGGGGAGACCCAGTACTTC
V gene: TRBV10-2; D gene: -; J gene: TRBJ2-2; CDR3 protein: CASKEATGELFF; CDR3 DNA: TGCGCCAGCAAGGAGGCCACCGGGGAGCTGTTTTTT
V gene: TRBV2; D gene: -; J gene: TRBJ2-1; CDR3 protein: CASSEGAGTPFF; CDR3 DNA: TGTGCCAGCAGTGAGGGGGCCGGGACGCCGTTCTTC
V gene: TRBV5-1; D gene: TRBD1; J gene: TRBJ1-6; CDR3 protein: CASSSTGTANSPLHF; CDR3 DNA: TGCGCCAGCAGCTCAACCGGGACAGCTAATTCACCCCTCCACTTT
V gene: TRBV25-1; D gene: -; J gene: TRBJ1-3; CDR3 protein: CASSPPESGNTIYF; CDR3 DNA: TGTGCCAGCAGTCCCCCGGAGTCTGGAAACACCATATATTTT
V gene: TRBV30; D gene: TRBD2; J gene: TRBJ2-3; CDR3 protein: CAWSVGGAFTDTQYF; CDR3 DNA: TGTGCCTGGAGTGTCGGGGGGGCCTTCACAGATACGCAGTATTTT
V gene: TRBV6-1; D gene: -; J gene: TRBJ1-5; CDR3 protein: CASSDQSSNQPQHF; CDR3 DNA: TGTGCCAGCAGTGACCAGTCCAGCAATCAGCCCCAGCATTTT
V gene: TRBV5-1; D gene: TRBD1; J gene: TRBJ1-2; CDR3 protein: CASSPQGAGGYTF; CDR3 DNA: TGCGCCAGCAGCCCGCAGGGGGCGGGGGGCTACACCTTC
V gene: TRBV29-1; D gene: TRBD1; J gene: TRBJ2-1; CDR3 protein: CSVEGGQGAENEQFF; CDR3 DNA: TGCAGCGTTGAGGGGGGACAGGGGGCTGAGAATGAGCAGTTCTTC
V gene: TRBV2; D gene: -; J gene: TRBJ1-1; CDR3 protein: CASRRHGKDTEAFF; CDR3 DNA: TGTGCCAGCAGGAGACACGGCAAGGACACTGAAGCTTTCTTT
V gene: TRBV18; D gene: TRBD1; J gene: TRBJ2-1; CDR3 protein: CASSPPRAGQGPYNEQFF; CDR3 DNA: TGTGCCAGCTCACCACCCCGTGCAGGACAGGGGCCTTACAATGAGCAGTTCTTC